This entry describes one TCR beta chain. Antigen unknown. Donors needed at least one pre-ART PBMC sample plus at least two post-ART samples. Germline CDR1 reads SGHVS; CDR2 reads FQNEAQ. The V gene lost 3 bases and the J gene lost 5 bases, with 11 bases spanning the gap. The CDR3 is 14 residues long. The data were taken from a study of long-term antiretroviral therapy in people with HIV. Researchers ran immunoSEQ v3.0 at survey level. Using immunoSEQ multiplex PCR, the repertoire was profiled, and TCRdb retains in-frame clones only, with some absent. The table records about 21,000 clones, 70% to 80% of them present only once. Findings and caveats of the study: Blood dates from the mid-2000s to the late 2010s, possibly under older ART regimens. Pre-ART-expanded clones dominated the repertoire at all time points.

The chain recombines TRBV7-8 with TRBJ1-5; D remains unclear. This clonotype was sampled from a woman in her thirties or forties with HIV. Sequencing used unsorted PBMCs, obtained roughly 21 months before starting antiretroviral therapy. The CDR3 protein is CASSFSGRDQPQHF. DNA for the CDR3: TGTGCCAGCAGCTTTTCGGGAAGAGATCAGCCCCAGCATTTT.